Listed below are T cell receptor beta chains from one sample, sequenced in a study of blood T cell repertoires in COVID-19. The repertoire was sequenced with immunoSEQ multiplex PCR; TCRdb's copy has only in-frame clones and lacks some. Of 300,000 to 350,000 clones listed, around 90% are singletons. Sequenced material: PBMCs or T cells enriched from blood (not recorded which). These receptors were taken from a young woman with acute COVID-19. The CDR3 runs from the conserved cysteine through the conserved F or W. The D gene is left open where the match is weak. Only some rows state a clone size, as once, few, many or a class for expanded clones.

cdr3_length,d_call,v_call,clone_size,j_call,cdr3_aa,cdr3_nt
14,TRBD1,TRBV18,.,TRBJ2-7,CASSPTGTGKEQYF,TGTGCCAGCTCACCTACCGGGACAGGGAAGGAGCAGTACTTC
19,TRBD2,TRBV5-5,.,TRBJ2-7,CASSLVGTSGYSNTYEQYF,TGTGCCAGCAGCTTGGTCGGAACTAGCGGGTACTCTAACACCTACGAGCAGTACTTC
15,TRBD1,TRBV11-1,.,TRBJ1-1,CASSLVPGGGTEAFF,TGTGCCAGCAGCTTAGTCCCAGGGGGAGGCACTGAAGCTTTCTTT
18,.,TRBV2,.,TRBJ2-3,CASSEPRAGREFTDTQYF,TGTGCCAGCAGTGAACCTCGGGCTGGACGGGAGTTCACAGATACGCAGTATTTT
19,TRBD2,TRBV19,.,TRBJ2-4,CASSTLRRAGRGVRDIQYF,TGTGCCAGTAGTACCCTCCGAAGAGCGGGGAGGGGAGTGCGGGACATTCAGTACTTC
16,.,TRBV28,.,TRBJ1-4,CASSLFAGQINEKLFF,TGTGCCAGCAGTTTATTCGCCGGACAGATAAATGAAAAACTGTTTTTT
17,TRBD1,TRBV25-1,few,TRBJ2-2,CASSGLIQGAQTGELFF,TGTGCCAGCAGTGGCTTAATACAGGGGGCGCAAACCGGGGAGCTGTTTTTT
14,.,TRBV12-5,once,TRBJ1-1,CASGLPLTATEAFF,TGTGCTAGTGGTTTGCCTTTGACAGCCACTGAAGCTTTCTTT
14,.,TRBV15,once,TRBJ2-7,CATSRRRQAYEQYF,TGTGCCACCAGTAGGCGGCGGCAAGCCTACGAGCAGTACTTC
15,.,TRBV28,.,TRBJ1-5,CASSLGSAGDQPQHF,TGTGCCAGCAGTTTAGGGTCCGCCGGGGATCAGCCCCAGCATTTT
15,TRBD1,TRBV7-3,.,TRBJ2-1,CASSLRAGGEYEQFF,TGTGCCAGCAGCTTAAGGGCAGGGGGCGAGTATGAGCAGTTCTTC
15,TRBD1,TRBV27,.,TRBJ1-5,CASSLGQGADQPQHF,TGTGCCAGCAGCTTAGGACAGGGGGCGGATCAGCCCCAGCATTTT
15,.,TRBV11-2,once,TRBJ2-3,CASRPLAASTDTQYF,TGTGCCAGCAGACCTTTAGCGGCTAGCACAGATACGCAGTATTTT
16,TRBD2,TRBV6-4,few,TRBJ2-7,CASSPERTSARNEQYF,TGTGCCAGCTCCCCCGAGAGGACTAGCGCTAGGAACGAGCAGTACTTC
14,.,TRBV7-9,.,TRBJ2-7,CASSLVGEPYEQYF,TGTGCCAGCAGCTTAGTAGGGGAACCCTACGAGCAGTACTTC
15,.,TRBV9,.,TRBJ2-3,CASSVAIGATLEQYF,TGTGCCAGCAGCGTAGCTATAGGGGCCACCCTGGAGCAGTATTTT
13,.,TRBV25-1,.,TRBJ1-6,CASSEYVARGLHF,TGTGCCAGCAGTGAATACGTCGCCAGGGGACTCCACTTT
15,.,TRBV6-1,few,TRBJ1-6,CASSDSGGAISPLHF,TGTGCCAGCAGTGATAGTGGAGGGGCCATATCACCCCTCCACTTT
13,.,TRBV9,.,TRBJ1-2,CASSSGAQGGYTF,TGTGCCAGCAGCTCGGGCGCACAGGGAGGCTACACCTTC
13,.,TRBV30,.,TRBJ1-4,CAWSVQSNEKLFF,TGTGCCTGGAGTGTACAGTCTAATGAAAAACTGTTTTTT
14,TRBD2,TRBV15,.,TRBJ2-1,CATSSRLADNEQFF,TGTGCCACCAGCTCGCGACTAGCCGACAATGAGCAGTTCTTC
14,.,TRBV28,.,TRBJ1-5,CASSFEGMDQPQHF,TGTGCCAGCAGTTTCGAGGGTATGGATCAGCCCCAGCATTTT
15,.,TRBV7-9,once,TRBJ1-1,CASTVDGGGNTEAFF,TGTGCCAGCACCGTCGATGGGGGAGGGAACACTGAAGCTTTCTTT
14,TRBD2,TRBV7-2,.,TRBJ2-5,CASSQISGEETQYF,TGTGCCAGCAGCCAGATTAGCGGGGAGGAGACCCAGTACTTC
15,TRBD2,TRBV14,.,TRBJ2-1,CASSQERDRNNEQFF,TGTGCCAGCAGCCAGGAGCGGGATCGGAACAATGAGCAGTTCTTC
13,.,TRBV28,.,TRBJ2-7,CASSPRTVYEQYF,TGTGCCAGCAGCCCTAGGACAGTCTACGAGCAGTACTTC
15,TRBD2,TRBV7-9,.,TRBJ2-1,CASSPTGGSGAEQFF,TGTGCCAGCAGCCCTACGGGAGGGAGCGGGGCTGAGCAGTTCTTC
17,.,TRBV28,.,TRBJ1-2,CASIPTDGQTFNYGYTF,TGTGCCAGCATCCCTACGGATGGACAGACCTTCAACTATGGCTACACCTTC
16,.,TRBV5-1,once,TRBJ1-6,CASSFGQAGRNSPLHF,TGCGCCAGCAGCTTCGGTCAGGCTGGTCGTAATTCACCCCTCCACTTT
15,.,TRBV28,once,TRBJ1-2,CASSSGGEWGYGYTF,TGTGCCAGCAGTTCCGGGGGGGAGTGGGGCTATGGCTACACCTTC
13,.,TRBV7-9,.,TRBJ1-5,CASSSLLRGPQHF,TGTGCCAGCAGCTCTCTGCTCCGGGGGCCCCAGCATTTT
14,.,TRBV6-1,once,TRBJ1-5,CASSERDSNQPQHF,TGTGCCAGCAGTGAGCGTGATAGCAATCAGCCCCAGCATTTT
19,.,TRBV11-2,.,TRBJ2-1,CASSLSLAPSEGSYNEQFF,TGTGCCAGCAGCTTATCACTAGCTCCTAGCGAGGGCTCCTACAATGAGCAGTTCTTC
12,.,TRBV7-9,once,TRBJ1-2,CASSVTGDGYTF,TGTGCCAGCAGTGTTACAGGAGATGGCTACACCTTC
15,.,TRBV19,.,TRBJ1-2,CASSDDSRINYGYTF,TGTGCCAGTAGTGACGACAGCCGGATTAACTATGGCTACACCTTC
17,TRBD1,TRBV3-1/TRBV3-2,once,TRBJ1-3,CASSQATGGMAGNTIYF,TGTGCCAGCAGCCAAGCGACAGGGGGCATGGCCGGAAACACCATATATTTT